This entry is about one T cell receptor (beta chain). There are 16 residues in the CDR3. From germline, CDR1 is KGHSH and CDR2 LQKENI. The ends were cut back, 2 bases at V and 1 base at J, with 15 bases in the middle. Clones were sequenced by immunoSEQ multiplex PCR, and TCRdb holds only the in-frame ones, with some missing. The sample has approximately 300,000 clones; approximately 89% are singletons. Participants came from about two dozen US areas, aged roughly 18 to 95 years. The data belong to a study of blood T cell repertoires in COVID-19. The chain is built from TRBV18 and TRBJ2-7; D is perhaps TRBD2 (6 bases). Sequenced input: PBMCs or T cells enriched from blood (not recorded which). The TCR was taken from a woman aged 25-40 years who had recovered from COVID-19. The CDR3 bases are TGTGCCAGCTCACCAGGATTAACAGCGGGTTCCTACGAGCAGTACTTC. Its protein is CASSPGLTAGSYEQYF.